This TCR beta chain was sequenced during a study of blood T cell repertoires in COVID-19. Sequencing was performed with immunoSEQ multiplex PCR; in TCRdb, only in-frame clones are kept and a portion is missing. The table includes approximately 230,000 clones, 70% to 90% detected once. This CDR3 comprises 14 residues. The germline V and J ends were trimmed by 7 bases and 2 bases, with 15 bases remaining between them. In germline, CDR1 is MNHEY, CDR2 SVGAGI. The chain joins TRBV6-5 to TRBJ2-7; D possibly corresponds to TRBD2 (7 bases). This TCR derives from a woman aged 25 to 39 with COVID-19, enrolled during active disease. The sample was peripheral blood. Written as DNA, the CDR3 is TGTGCCAGCAAAGGGGAGGGGGAAACCTACGAGCAGTACTTC. The encoded protein is CASKGEGETYEQYF.